This record concerns one T cell receptor (beta chain) sequence. The antigen is unknown. A clone one base away is much larger, so this may be a read error. Germline V gene sequence: CDR1 SEHNR, CDR2 FQNEAQ (reference sequence). V was pared by 1 base and J by 5 bases, with 7 bases between. This CDR3 comprises 13 residues. This entry is derived from a study of early T cells in non-severe SARS-CoV-2 infection. General study findings and limits: Anti-spike CD8 responses were favored by VDJdb matching, which missed private and CD4 specificities.

The TCR library protocol attached unique molecular identifiers to the individual cDNA molecules. TCRdb analysed the 5' RACE reads with MiXCR anew, one entry per CDR3 protein. Of about 60,000 distinct CDR3 sequences listed, approximately 12% are singletons. The specimen sequenced was whole blood. The receptor was derived from an adult who was a healthcare worker with PCR-confirmed SARS-CoV-2 infection or an uninfected control (not recorded which). The chain has TRBV7-9 and TRBJ2-3, with D unresolved. The CDR3 bases are TGTGCCAGCAGCTTAGTAATGCGAGATACGCAGTATTTT. It encodes CASSLVMRDTQYF.